One sample yielded the 22 T cell receptor beta chains listed below, sequenced in a study of CD8 T cells in ankylosing spondylitis. TCRdb itself ran the 5' RACE reads through MiXCR, one entry per CDR3 protein. The data hold tens of thousands of distinct CDR3 sequences, with about a tenth observed a single time. Sequenced material: blood, either unsorted or a sorted T cell fraction (not recorded which). The receptors here all came from a male donor with ankylosing spondylitis or in good health (not recorded which).

The sample holds many counts of this clonotype. The V gene is TRBV29-1, the J gene TRBJ2-4; D remains unclear. The CDR3 sequence is 14 residues long. CDR1 and CDR2 from the germline V gene are SQVTM and ANQGSEA. Trimming removed 6 bases from V and 1 base from J, with 13 bases in between. The CDR3 loop reads CSVIPLGAKNIQYF. CDR3 coding DNA: TGCAGCGTCATTCCCCTAGGGGCCAAAAACATTCAGTACTTC.

In the case of this clonotype: This may come from a read error, since a much larger clone is one base off. The V gene is TRBV2, the J gene TRBJ1-6, with 10 positions matching TRBD1. Trimming cost V 5 bases and J 12 bases; bases outside gene matches: 13. The CDR3 sequence is 16 residues long. Germline V gene sequence: CDR1 SNHLY, CDR2 FYNNEI. DNA of the CDR3: TGTGCCAGCAGTCAGGGGGACAGGGGTGTAGGATTACCCCTCCACTTT. Translated: CASSQGDRGVGLPLHF.

In the case of this clonotype: A read error may be the cause here, since a much bigger clone is one base away. The genes are TRBV4-3 and TRBJ2-3; TRBD2 matches 9 bases. CDR3 length equals 16 residues. After removal of 1 base from V and 0 bases from J, the junction contained 2 bases not matched to a gene. The germline CDR1 and CDR2 sequences are LGHNA and YSLEER. The CDR3 here is CASSQGLAASTDTQYF. The DNA of the CDR3 is TGCGCCAGCAGCCAAGGACTAGCGGCTAGCACAGATACGCAGTATTTT.

This clonotype was observed many times. The chain joins TRBV3-1 to TRBJ2-5; TRBD2 is a possible D gene (6 bases). From germline, CDR1 is LGHDT and CDR2 YNNKEL (reference sequence). The CDR3 runs to 15 residues. The V gene lost 4 bases and the J gene lost 5 bases, with 17 bases spanning the gap. The CDR3: CASSLHPGDPETQYF. The CDR3, as DNA: TGTGCCAGCAGCCTCCACCCGGGGGATCCGGAGACCCAGTACTTC.

This clonotype was recorded at least ten times. The chain has TRBV6-1 and TRBJ2-1; the match to TRBD2 covers 8 bases. CDR3 length: 13 amino acids. After removal of 7 bases from V and 7 bases from J, the junction contained 6 bases not matched to a gene. Germline-derived CDR1 and CDR2 are MNHNS and SASEGT. The CDR3 region is CASTTRGGNEQFF. DNA for the CDR3: TGTGCCAGCACCACCCGGGGGGGAAATGAGCAGTTCTTC.

Ten or more counts support this clonotype. The chain employs TRBV4-2 and TRBJ2-5, with D possibly matching TRBD1 (6 bases). Trimming stripped 0 bases from V and 5 bases from J, with 25 bases between. CDR1 is LGHNA and CDR2 is YNFKEQ in the germline V gene. The CDR3 totals 19 residues. The CDR3 nucleotides read TGTGCCAGCAGCCAAGACCCCCCCCTCGGACAGCTTACTAGGGAGACCCAGTACTTC. Translated, it gives CASSQDPPLGQLTRETQYF.

This clonotype showed up many times. CDR3 DNA sequence: TGTGCCAGCAGCCCACCCGGATGGGACACTGAAGCTTTCTTT. This gives the protein CASSPPGWDTEAFF. The chain links TRBV3-1 to TRBJ1-1; D remains ambiguous. The ends were cut back, 4 bases at V and 3 bases at J, with 12 bases in the middle. Germline V gives CDR1 LGHDT, CDR2 YNNKEL (reference sequence). This CDR3 is 14 amino acids long.

In its sample, this clonotype was seen many times. The DNA of the CDR3 is TGTGCCAGCAGTTCCCGTCCCCTGCGGTTCCTCGAGGATACGCAGTATTTT. Translating it yields CASSSRPLRFLEDTQYF. The chain carries TRBV27 and TRBJ2-3, with unresolved D. Germline V gene lookup returns CDR1 MNHEY and CDR2 SMNVEV (reference sequence). The CDR3 contains 17 residues. V gave up 4 bases and J gave up 6 bases, with 23 bases separating them.

The CDR3 bases are TGTGCCAGCAGTTTATCGCCGGAGTGGGGCACTGAAGCTTTCTTT. It specifies CASSLSPEWGTEAFF. J is TRBJ1-1 and V is TRBV27; no reliable D call. V was pared by 0 bases and J by 4 bases, with 12 bases between. Germline-derived CDR1 and CDR2 are MNHEY and SMNVEV (reference sequence). The CDR3 runs 15 residues.

This clonotype was counted ten times or more. The chain combines TRBV5-1 with TRBJ2-7; the match to TRBD2 covers 12 bases. The V segment lost 4 bases and the J segment 2 bases; nucleotides outside the gene matches: 13. The germline V gene has CDR1 SGHRS and CDR2 YFSETQ. This CDR3 is 18 amino acids long. The CDR3 reads CASSAGGLAGRSTYEQYF. Written as DNA, the CDR3 is TGCGCCAGCAGCGCAGGGGGACTAGCGGGCCGGTCAACCTACGAGCAGTACTTC.

The genes are TRBV7-9 and TRBJ2-5; possible D gene TRBD2, 5 bases. The V end lost 2 bases, the J end lost 4 bases, and 14 bases lay between the germline ends. This CDR3 is built from 15 residues. The germline gives CDR1 SEHNR, CDR2 FQNEAQ (reference sequence). CDR3 sequence: CASSLLGQAGETQYF. The CDR3 DNA reads as TGTGCCAGCAGCTTACTTGGGCAGGCGGGAGAGACCCAGTACTTC.

The sample holds a few counts of this clonotype. The gene calls are TRBV4-1 and TRBJ2-7; D is unclear. V was cut by 0 bases and J by 3 bases, with 15 bases left in between. Germline V gene data show CDR1 as MGHRA and CDR2 as YSYEKL. The CDR3 length is 16 residues. Here the CDR3 reads CASSQEGFRDNYEQYF. Written as DNA, the CDR3 is TGCGCCAGCAGCCAAGAGGGTTTCCGAGACAACTACGAGCAGTACTTC.

This clonotype was detected ten times or more. This chain joins TRBV9 and TRBJ2-7, with 7 nucleotides matching TRBD2. In germline, CDR1 is SGDLS, CDR2 YYNGEE. The CDR3 extends over 14 amino acids. V was clipped by 0 bases and J by 5 bases; unmatched bases: 5. CDR3 sequence reads: CASSVGGSGDEQYF. The CDR3 DNA sequence: TGTGCCAGCAGCGTAGGGGGAAGCGGGGACGAGCAGTACTTC.

This clonotype was counted many times. The chain carries TRBV7-2 and TRBJ2-5, with 10 bases that match TRBD1. The CDR3 runs 13 residues. CDR1 and CDR2 (germline): SGHTA, FQGNSA. Trimming at V came to 8 bases and at J to 4 bases, leaving 4 bases not matched to a gene. This CDR3 is CASGDRGPETQYF. The CDR3 DNA sequence: TGTGCCAGCGGCGACAGGGGGCCAGAGACCCAGTACTTC.

At least ten counts were recorded for this clonotype. The chain recombines TRBV27 with TRBJ2-3; the match to TRBD2 covers 13 bases. J lost 7 bases, V lost 0 bases, and 1 base had no gene match. The CDR3 consists of 15 residues. Germline V gene sequence: CDR1 MNHEY, CDR2 SMNVEV (reference sequence). In DNA form, the CDR3 reads TGTGCCAGCAGTTTATCGGGACTAGCGGGAAATACGCAGTATTTT. This codes for CASSLSGLAGNTQYF.

This clonotype has ten or more counts. The chain links TRBV28 to TRBJ1-1; TRBD1 might be the D (5 bases). The germline CDR1 and CDR2 sequences are MDHEN and SYDVKM. Trimming took 4 bases from V and 5 from J, leaving 17 bases between them. This CDR3 has 15 residues. CDR3 nucleotide sequence: TGTGCCAGCAGTTCCCCCGGTCCAGGGTTTACTGAAGCTTTCTTT. Translation: CASSSPGPGFTEAFF.

This clonotype was seen repeatedly, ten times or more. CDR3 amino acids: CASSYSPGQGTYEQYF. As DNA, the CDR3 is TGCGCCAGCAGCTATTCACCGGGACAGGGAACCTACGAGCAGTACTTC. This rearrangement joins TRBV5-1 to TRBJ2-7; 9 bases are shared with TRBD1. CDR1 is SGHRS, CDR2 YFSETQ, per germline. The CDR3 has 16 residues. V was clipped by 3 bases and J by 2 bases; unmatched bases: 9.

This clonotype was counted many times. The V call is TRBV12-3 or TRBV12-4, the J call TRBJ2-5; D is possibly TRBD1 (5 bases). Trimming shortened V by 2 bases and J by 3 bases, and 7 bases separated the two germline ends. The CDR3 contains 13 residues. Here the CDR3 DNA reads TGTGCCAGCAGTTTACCCAGGGAAGAGACCCAGTACTTC. Residues: CASSLPREETQYF.

This clonotype was counted between two and nine times. V usage is TRBV7-2 and J usage is TRBJ2-1, with 11 positions matching TRBD2. From germline, CDR1 is SGHTA and CDR2 FQGNSA. J gave up 9 bases and V 2 bases, and 6 bases lay outside the gene matches. The CDR3 loop spans 15 amino acids. The CDR3: CASSLTSGSIAEQFF. The CDR3 DNA follows: TGTGCCAGCAGCTTAACTAGCGGGAGCATCGCTGAGCAGTTCTTC.

The CDR3 protein is CASSRSGTSYEQYF. As DNA, the CDR3 is TGTGCCAGCAGCAGGAGCGGGACCTCCTACGAGCAGTACTTC. The chain has TRBV7-2 and TRBJ2-7; 7 nucleotides line up with TRBD2. Trimming took 5 bases from V and 0 from J; bases not matched to a gene: 4. The germline CDR1 and CDR2 sequences are SGHTA and FQGNSA. The CDR3 runs to 14 residues.

This clonotype was counted many times. The chain couples TRBV7-6 to TRBJ2-7, with D perhaps matching TRBD2 (5 bases). With 5 bases removed from V and 0 bases from J, the gap between germline ends came to 14 bases. The CDR3 contains 15 residues. Germline values: CDR1 SGHVS, CDR2 FNYEAQ. CDR3 sequence (DNA): TGTGCCAGCAGCGTCAATAGCGTGACCTCCTACGAGCAGTACTTC. Its translation is CASSVNSVTSYEQYF. Looking up the rest from reference TRBV7-6 and TRBJ2-7 gives the full variable domain: GAGVSQSPRYKVTKRGQDVALRCDPISGHVSLYWYRQALGQGPEFLTYFNYEAQQDKSGLPNDRFSAERPEGSISTLTIQRTEQRDSAMYRCASSVNSVTSYEQYFGPGTRLTVT.

This clonotype was detected ten times or more. CDR3: CASSEGRRAGGSPLHF. DNA for the CDR3: TGTGCCAGCAGTGAGGGGAGGCGGGCAGGGGGATCACCCCTCCACTTT. This rearrangement joins TRBV2 to TRBJ1-6, with 7 nucleotides matching TRBD1. Germline CDR1 and CDR2: SNHLY and FYNNEI. The CDR3 totals 16 residues. J lost 10 bases, V lost 3 bases, and 12 bases had no gene match.